One sample yielded the 19 T cell receptor beta chains listed below, sequenced in a study of shared clonotypes between healthy human individuals. Produced via immunoSEQ multiplex PCR; TCRdb's table is partial and in-frame only. The table includes about 1.5 million clones, over 95% detected once. The sequenced sample was naive CD4+ T cells sorted from blood. The subset: CD45RA+ positively selected. All receptors come from a man aged 30 to 45 in good health.

The count of this clone is one. The sample holds other DNA sequences that translate to the same CDR3. This chain joins TRBV18 and TRBJ2-7; 8 nucleotides agree with TRBD1. Per the germline V gene, CDR1 is KGHSH and CDR2 is LQKENI. The CDR3 has 14 amino acids. V lost 5 bases and J lost 2; bases outside the gene matches: 5. CDR3 sequence: CASSERTGPYEQYF. CDR3 sequence (DNA): TGTGCCAGCTCAGAACGGACAGGGCCCTACGAGCAGTACTTC.

J is TRBJ1-1 and V is TRBV28; the match to TRBD1 covers 9 bases. This CDR3 is 15 amino acids long. Germline-derived CDR1 and CDR2 are MDHEN and SYDVKM. J lost 5 bases, V lost 10 bases, and 14 bases had no gene match. The CDR3 is CATVKGQGLVTEAFF. CDR3 bases: TGTGCCACGGTAAAAGGACAGGGGCTTGTTACTGAAGCTTTCTTT.

V and J are TRBV7-2 and TRBJ1-1; D may be TRBD1 (5 bases). The CDR3 consists of 15 residues. From germline, CDR1 is SGHTA and CDR2 FQGNSA. V lost 0 bases and J 1 base, leaving 9 bases between the germline ends. The CDR3 protein is CASSLASTANTEAFF. CDR3 coding DNA: TGTGCCAGCAGCTTAGCATCGACAGCGAACACTGAAGCTTTCTTT.

This clone has only one observation. The V and J genes are TRBV11-2 and TRBJ2-2, with 9 positions matching TRBD2. This CDR3 is built from 16 residues. In germline, CDR1 is SGHAT, CDR2 FQNNGV. Trimming at V came to 2 bases and at J to 3 bases, leaving 4 bases not matched to a gene. The CDR3 spells CASSLRLAEYTGELFF. The DNA for the CDR3 is TGTGCCAGCAGCTTAAGACTAGCGGAGTACACCGGGGAGCTGTTTTTT.

The rearrangement joins TRBV2 to TRBJ2-5; TRBD1 matches at 8 bases. From germline, CDR1 is SNHLY and CDR2 FYNNEI. The CDR3 is 14 amino acids. V was clipped by 7 bases and J by 5 bases; unmatched bases: 9. In DNA, the CDR3 is TGTGCCAGCACTGCAGGGGGCGCGGGGGAGACCCAGTACTTC. Translated, it gives CASTAGGAGETQYF.

The chain links TRBV11-2 to TRBJ2-7; possibly TRBD2 for D (6 bases). The CDR3 runs 15 residues. Per germline, CDR1 SGHAT and CDR2 FQNNGV. V was cut by 6 bases and J by 2 bases, with 17 bases left in between. The DNA for the CDR3 is TGTGCCAGCAGACGACTTCGGGGGAACCCCTACGAGCAGTACTTC. Translation gives CASRRLRGNPYEQYF. Looking up the rest from reference TRBV11-2 and TRBJ2-7 gives the full variable domain: EAGVAQSPRYKIIEKRQSVAFWCNPISGHATLYWYQQILGQGPKLLIQFQNNGVVDDSQLPKDRFSAERLKGVDSTLKIQPAKLEDSAVYLCASRRLRGNPYEQYFGPGTRLTVT.

The genes are TRBV7-3 and TRBJ2-7, with TRBD2 as a possible D gene (5 bases). Germline lookup yields CDR1 SGHTA and CDR2 FQGTGA. The CDR3 sequence is 14 residues long. V dropped 2 bases and J dropped 4 bases, with 12 bases sitting between them. The CDR3 region is CASSLDGNSYEQYF. The CDR3 DNA reads TGTGCCAGCAGCTTAGACGGGAACTCTTACGAGCAGTACTTC.

This clone was seen only once. The J gene is TRBJ2-4, the V gene TRBV5-4; D not certain. Trimming shortened V by 0 bases and J by 7 bases, and 11 bases separated the two germline ends. The CDR3 sequence is 14 residues long. Germline values: CDR1 SGHNT, CDR2 YYREEE (reference sequence). The CDR3 loop is CASSLELSSNIQYF. For the CDR3, the DNA is TGTGCCAGCAGCTTGGAGTTGTCCTCGAACATTCAGTACTTC.

The gene calls are TRBV30 and TRBJ1-4; tentatively, D is TRBD1 (5 bases). CDR3 length equals 15 residues. Germline V CDR1 and CDR2: GTSNPN, SVGIG (reference sequence). V lost 0 bases to trimming and J lost 0 bases, with 8 bases between them. As DNA, the CDR3 is TGTGCCTGGAGTGTCGGAGGGGCAACTAATGAAAAACTGTTTTTT. It codes for CAWSVGGATNEKLFF.

This sequence joins TRBV19 and TRBJ2-5; the D gene is possibly TRBD2 (5 bases). The V gene lost 4 bases and the J gene lost 5 bases, with 20 bases spanning the gap. CDR3 size: 16 residues. Germline values: CDR1 LNHDA, CDR2 SQIVND (reference sequence). The CDR3 DNA follows: TGTGCCAGTAGTACACGGGCTGTCGGGATCGGGGAGACCCAGTACTTC. Its translation is CASSTRAVGIGETQYF.

The gene calls are TRBV20-1 and TRBJ1-2, with D unresolved. The germline V gene has CDR1 DFQATT and CDR2 SNEGSKA (reference sequence). The V gene lost 7 bases and the J gene lost 4 bases, with 10 bases spanning the gap. This CDR3 comprises 11 residues. CDR3 DNA sequence: TGCAGTGTCCCCCGTTCCTATGGCTACACCTTC. This encodes CSVPRSYGYTF.

The rearrangement links TRBV11-1 to TRBJ2-1; 14 bases align to TRBD2. In germline, CDR1 is SGHAT, CDR2 FQDESV (reference sequence). The junction had 9 bases not matched to a gene; V was cut back by 5 bases and J by 9 bases. CDR3 length equals 16 residues. This CDR3 is CASSRAGLAGESEQFF. CDR3 bases: TGTGCCAGCAGCCGGGCGGGACTAGCGGGAGAGAGTGAGCAGTTCTTC.

The chain has TRBV28 and TRBJ1-1; D unresolved. V dropped 5 bases and J dropped 5 bases, with 18 bases sitting between them. This CDR3 contains 15 residues. Germline assignment: CDR1 MDHEN and CDR2 SYDVKM. The CDR3 loop is CASSPIDTTETEAFF. For the CDR3, the DNA is TGTGCCAGCAGTCCCATAGACACCACGGAAACTGAAGCTTTCTTT.

V and J are TRBV29-1 and TRBJ2-5, with 11 bases matching TRBD2. This CDR3 region has 13 residues. Trimming cost V 4 bases and J 5 bases; bases outside gene matches: 3. Germline CDR1 is SQVTM and CDR2 is ANQGSEA. The CDR3 is CSVVAGGTETQYF. In DNA form, the CDR3 reads TGCAGCGTTGTAGCGGGAGGGACTGAGACCCAGTACTTC.

This chain connects TRBV19 to TRBJ2-2; unclear D gene. CDR1 is LNHDA, CDR2 SQIVND, per germline (reference sequence). The CDR3 is 13 residues long. Between the trimmed V and J ends, which lost 6 bases and 7 bases, there was a span of 12 bases. The CDR3 sequence is CASSENSGGELFF. The CDR3 region has the DNA TGTGCCAGTAGCGAAAACAGTGGCGGGGAGCTGTTTTTT.

The V gene is TRBV10-3, the J gene TRBJ1-2; 7 bases map to TRBD1. The length of the CDR3 is 15 residues. Trimming cost V 4 bases and J 1 base; bases outside gene matches: 6. From germline, CDR1 is ENHRY and CDR2 SYGVKD. This chain's CDR3 is CAISGGTEFNYGYTF. DNA for the CDR3: TGTGCCATCAGTGGGGGGACAGAATTTAACTATGGCTACACCTTC.

The J gene is TRBJ2-5, the V gene TRBV7-6; D could derive from TRBD1 or TRBD2 (5 bases each). CDR1 is SGHVS, CDR2 FNYEAQ, per germline. The length of the CDR3 is 18 residues. V shed 1 base and J shed 5 bases, with 23 bases lying between them. The CDR3 coding sequence is TGTGCCAGCAGCTTAGTCAGTGGCGGGCAGGGTTCATTCGAGACCCAGTACTTC. Its translation: CASSLVSGGQGSFETQYF.

This chain connects TRBV28 to TRBJ1-2, with unresolved D. The CDR3 is 14 amino acids. The V gene lost 6 bases and the J gene lost 3 bases, with 14 bases spanning the gap. CDR1 is MDHEN and CDR2 is SYDVKM in the germline V gene. The CDR3 sequence: CASSLITRDYGYTF. CDR3 nucleotide sequence: TGTGCCAGCAGCCTTATTACTCGGGACTATGGCTACACCTTC.

J is TRBJ1-4 and V is TRBV11-2, with TRBD1 as a possible D gene (5 bases). The V gene lost 3 bases and the J gene lost 8 bases, with 16 bases spanning the gap. The CDR3 has 15 residues. Per the germline V gene, CDR1 is SGHAT and CDR2 is FQNNGV. CDR3 loop: CASSLAPGSGEKLFF. Here the CDR3 DNA reads TGTGCCAGCAGCTTGGCGCCAGGGAGTGGGGAAAAACTGTTTTTT.